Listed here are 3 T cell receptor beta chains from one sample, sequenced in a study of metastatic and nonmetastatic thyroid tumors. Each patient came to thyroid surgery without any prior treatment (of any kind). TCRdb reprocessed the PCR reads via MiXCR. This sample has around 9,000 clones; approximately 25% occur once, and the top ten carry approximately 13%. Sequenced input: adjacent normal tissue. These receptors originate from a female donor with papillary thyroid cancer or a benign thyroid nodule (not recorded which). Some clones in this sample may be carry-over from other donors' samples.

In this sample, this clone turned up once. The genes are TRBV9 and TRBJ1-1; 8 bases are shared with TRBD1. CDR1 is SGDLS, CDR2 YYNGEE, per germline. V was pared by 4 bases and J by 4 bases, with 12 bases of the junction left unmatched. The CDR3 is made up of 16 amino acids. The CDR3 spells CASSPQDREGSTEAFF. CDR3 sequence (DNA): TGTGCCAGCAGCCCCCAGGACAGGGAGGGGAGCACTGAAGCTTTCTTT.

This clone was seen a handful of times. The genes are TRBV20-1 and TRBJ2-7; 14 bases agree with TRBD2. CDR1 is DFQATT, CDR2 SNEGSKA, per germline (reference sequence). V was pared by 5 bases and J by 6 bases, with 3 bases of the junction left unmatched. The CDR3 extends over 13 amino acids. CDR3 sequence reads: CSASGTSGSEQYF. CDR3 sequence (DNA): TGCAGTGCTTCCGGGACTAGCGGGAGCGAGCAGTACTTC.

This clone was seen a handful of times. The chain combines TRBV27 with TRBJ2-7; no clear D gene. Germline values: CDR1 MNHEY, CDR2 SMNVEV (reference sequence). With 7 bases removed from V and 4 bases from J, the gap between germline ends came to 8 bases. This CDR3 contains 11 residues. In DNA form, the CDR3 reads TGTGCCAGCACCTCTGGGTACGAGCAGTACTTC. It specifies CASTSGYEQYF.